A few counts support the clone carrying this T cell receptor beta chain. Its antigen is as yet unknown. TCRdb used MiXCR to reprocess the RT-PCR reads, holding one entry per CDR3 protein. In the table there are almost 600,000 distinct CDR3 sequences, roughly 15% of which are singletons. This sample was included in a study of response to subunit inactivated influenza vaccine. Study-wide points: The authors proposed limited new T cell recruitment per seasonal influenza vaccination.

The ends were cut back, 3 bases at V and 10 bases at J, with 13 bases in the middle. This CDR3 is 13 amino acids long. In germline, CDR1 is ENHRY, CDR2 SYGVKD. The chain joins TRBV10-3 to TRBJ2-1; tentatively, D is TRBD2 (5 bases). Sequenced here: PBMCs from blood, sampled about 11 days after vaccination. This receptor was obtained from a middle-aged man who received an inactivated influenza vaccine. CDR3: CAISDVGSGEQFF. The CDR3 DNA reads as TGTGCCATCAGTGATGTAGGATCGGGAGAGCAGTTCTTC.